This T cell receptor (beta chain) emerged from a study of blood T cell repertoires in COVID-19. CDR1 is LNHDA and CDR2 is SQIVND in the germline V gene (reference sequence). This CDR3 spans 14 amino acids. V was clipped by 5 bases and J by 0 bases, with 5 bases between them. Using immunoSEQ multiplex PCR, the repertoire was profiled, and TCRdb retains in-frame clones only, with some absent. This sample yields about 250,000 clones, of which roughly 88% are seen a single time; 2.5% to 3.5% belongs to the top ten. This clonotype was obtained from a woman aged 25-40 years with active or convalescent COVID-19. Material for sequencing was peripheral blood. V and J are TRBV19 and TRBJ2-6; no reliable D call. For the CDR3, the DNA is TGTGCCAGTAGTCCTAACTCTGGGGCCAACGTCCTGACTTTC. This codes for CASSPNSGANVLTF. The variable domain in full, with the rest retrieved from reference TRBV19 and TRBJ2-6, is DGGITQSPKYLFRKEGQNVTLSCEQNLNHDAMYWYRQDPGQGLRLIYYSQIVNDFQKGDIAEGYSVSREKKESFPLTVTSAQKNPTAFYLCASSPNSGANVLTFGAGSRLTVL.